What follows is one TCR beta chain and its context. The sort gate was single viable CD3+CD4+CD8-CD45RO+ cells for memory CD4+ T cells. V shed 0 bases and J shed 8 bases, with 10 bases lying between them. CDR3 length: 14 residues. CDR1 is LGHNA and CDR2 is YNFKEQ in the germline V gene. The data stem from a study of memory CD4+ T cells and cytomegalovirus serostatus. The repertoire was sequenced with immunoSEQ multiplex PCR; TCRdb's copy has only in-frame clones and lacks some. The top ten clones hold around 0.43% of a sample with tens of thousands of clones, about 80% of them seen once. The chain uses TRBV4-2 and TRBJ2-2; D unresolved. This TCR was recovered from an adult in good health and CMV-seronegative. Sequencing was carried out using memory CD4+ T cells from blood. The CDR3 sequence is CASSQDPQEGELFF. The DNA for the CDR3 is TGTGCCAGCAGCCAAGATCCCCAGGAGGGGGAGCTGTTTTTT.